A selection of T cell receptor beta chains follows, all from one sample in a study of blood T cell repertoires in COVID-19. The method was immunoSEQ multiplex PCR; TCRdb's version includes in-frame clones alone and lacks a portion of them. The data hold approximately 490,000 clones, with 75% to 90% observed a single time. The specimen sequenced was PBMCs or T cells enriched from blood (not recorded which). These receptors came from a woman aged 55-69 years who had recovered from COVID-19. Both conserved end residues are part of each CDR3. Fields, in order: D gene, clone size, J gene, V gene, CDR3 DNA, CDR3 protein. A D gene is named only where the DNA matches it firmly. The size field is filled for only some rows; it gives once, few, many or a size class.

NA | NA | TRBJ1-1 | TRBV10-3 | TGTGCCATCAGTGCAGGGGACGCTGAAGCTTTCTTT | CAISAGDAEAFF
NA | NA | TRBJ1-5 | TRBV10-3 | TGTGCCATCAGTGGGGTCGCGGGATCTGGAGCCCAGCATTTT | CAISGVAGSGAQHF
TRBD1 | NA | TRBJ1-1 | TRBV10-3 | TGTGCCATCAGTGCGGGTCTTAAACCGGGACAGGGGGAGGCGGTTGAAGCTTTCTTT | CAISAGLKPGQGEAVEAFF
NA | NA | TRBJ1-4 | TRBV11-2 | TGTGCCAGCAGCCGAGCCTCTAATGAAAAACTGTTTTTT | CASSRASNEKLFF
NA | NA | TRBJ1-2 | TRBV7-8 | TGTGCCAGCGGGCCCAGCTGGCAGGGGAGCTATGGCTACACCTTC | CASGPSWQGSYGYTF
NA | once | TRBJ2-3 | TRBV29-1 | TGCAGCGTTGCCGGGTGGACAAAGAGCACAGATACGCAGTATTTT | CSVAGWTKSTDTQYF
NA | NA | TRBJ1-2 | TRBV7-9 | TGTGCCAGCAGCTTAGGCGGGGTTTATGGCTACACCTTC | CASSLGGVYGYTF
TRBD2 | NA | TRBJ2-2 | TRBV3-1/TRBV3-2 | TGTGCCAGCAGCCAAGCCCCGGGACTAGCGGATACCGGGGAGCTGTTTTTT | CASSQAPGLADTGELFF
NA | NA | TRBJ2-4 | TRBV18 | TGTGCCAGCTCACCCGGGATCTTAGCCAAAAACATTCAGTACTTC | CASSPGILAKNIQYF
NA | NA | TRBJ1-5 | TRBV6-5 | TGTGCCAGTCGGGACACTAATCAGCCCCAGCATTTT | CASRDTNQPQHF
NA | once | TRBJ1-1 | TRBV7-2 | TGTGCCAGCAGCCAAATGGGAGGCCCATCCACTGAAGCTTTCTTT | CASSQMGGPSTEAFF
TRBD2 | NA | TRBJ2-2 | TRBV4-2 | TGTGCCAGCAGCCAAGCCAGCGGGGGGTTGGGCACCGGGGAGCTGTTTTTT | CASSQASGGLGTGELFF
NA | NA | TRBJ1-2 | TRBV11-3 | TGTGCCAGCAGCTCGTCACAGGAGCCAGGGTACTATGGCTACACCTTC | CASSSSQEPGYYGYTF
NA | NA | TRBJ1-2 | TRBV5-4 | TGTGCCAGCAGTCGAGAAGGAGGATATGGCTACACCTTC | CASSREGGYGYTF
TRBD1 | NA | TRBJ2-3 | TRBV12-3/TRBV12-4 | TGTGCCAGCAGCGGACAGGGGGCAGATACGCAGTATTTT | CASSGQGADTQYF
TRBD1 | NA | TRBJ2-5 | TRBV5-1 | TGCGCCAGCAGCCCAGGGACAGGTCGAGAGACCCAGTACTTC | CASSPGTGRETQYF
TRBD1 | once | TRBJ2-7 | TRBV5-1 | TGCGCCAGCAGCCCCCTACCCCAGGGGGACGAGCAGTACTTC | CASSPLPQGDEQYF
NA | NA | TRBJ1-3 | TRBV19 | TGTGCCAGTAGTATTCGCAGGGCTGGAAACACCATATATTTT | CASSIRRAGNTIYF
NA | once | TRBJ2-7 | TRBV5-7 | TGTGCCAGCAGCTTGGTGGCCAGGGGCTACGAGCAGTACTTC | CASSLVARGYEQYF
TRBD1 | NA | TRBJ1-6 | TRBV3-1/TRBV3-2 | TGTGCCAGCAGCCGACAGGGAGTGGAGTCACCCCTCCACTTT | CASSRQGVESPLHF
NA | NA | TRBJ1-1 | TRBV18 | TGTGCCAGCTCACCACTAGACACAGCCAGGAACACTGAAGCTTTCTTT | CASSPLDTARNTEAFF
NA | NA | TRBJ1-2 | TRBV5-4 | TGTGCCAGCAGCTTGGCGGTATTCAATGGCTACACCTTC | CASSLAVFNGYTF
NA | NA | TRBJ2-6 | TRBV5-1 | TGCGCCAGCAGCCGAAACAGGTTCTCTGGGGCCAACGTCCTGACTTTC | CASSRNRFSGANVLTF
NA | NA | TRBJ1-1 | TRBV5-1 | TGCGCCAGCAGCTTGAAGGGGCTGAACACTGAAGCTTTCTTT | CASSLKGLNTEAFF
TRBD1 | NA | TRBJ1-3 | TRBV7-6 | TGTGCCAGCAGCCCCGACAGGGGCCTCTCTGGAAACACCATATATTTT | CASSPDRGLSGNTIYF
NA | NA | TRBJ2-3 | TRBV5-1 | TGCGCCAGCAGCTTGACGACACTCACAGATACGCAGTATTTT | CASSLTTLTDTQYF
NA | NA | TRBJ2-2 | TRBV7-2 | TGTGCCAGCAGCTCAAAATACACCGGGGAGCTGTTTTTT | CASSSKYTGELFF
TRBD1 | NA | TRBJ2-3 | TRBV6-5 | TGTGCCAGCAGAAACAGGGGAGGCACAGATACGCAGTATTTT | CASRNRGGTDTQYF
TRBD1 | once | TRBJ1-4 | TRBV10-3 | TGTGCCATCAGTGAGTCGGGGACAGGGGAGGAAAAACTGTTTTTT | CAISESGTGEEKLFF
NA | once | TRBJ1-2 | TRBV19 | TGTGCCAGTAGTCTGCTGGCAGGGGTTGGCTATGGCTACACCTTC | CASSLLAGVGYGYTF
TRBD1 | NA | TRBJ1-6 | TRBV4-1 | TGCGCCAGCAGCCAAGGAACAGGGGGTGATTCACCCCTCCACTTT | CASSQGTGGDSPLHF
NA | few | TRBJ1-3 | TRBV6-1 | TGTGCCAGCAGTGAACTCCCCAGGGGTGCCTCTGGAAACACCATATATTTT | CASSELPRGASGNTIYF
TRBD2 | once | TRBJ2-5 | TRBV2 | TGTGCCAGCACGATAGCGGGGGGGATTTCTGAGACCCAGTACTTC | CASTIAGGISETQYF